Below, 7 T cell receptor beta chains from the same sample are listed, as sequenced in a study of blood T cell repertoires in COVID-19. Assay used: immunoSEQ multiplex PCR; TCRdb lists only in-frame clones, some missing. This table has a few hundred thousand clones, about 86% appearing once. The sample comprised PBMCs or T cells enriched from blood (not recorded which). These receptors came from a man aged 25-45 years with acute COVID-19.

This chain links TRBV4-3 with TRBJ2-5; TRBD2 matches 8 bases. The V segment lost 1 base and the J segment 5 bases; nucleotides outside the gene matches: 18. The CDR3 consists of 19 residues. Germline V CDR1 and CDR2: LGHNA, YSLEER. Written as DNA, the CDR3 is TGCGCCAGCAGCCAAGTGAGGTCTAGCGGGTACTCAAGTCAGGAGACCCAGTACTTC. This gives the protein CASSQVRSSGYSSQETQYF.

To note about this clone: This could be a read error, since a much larger clone is one nucleotide away. The chain has TRBV2 and TRBJ2-7; TRBD1 agrees at 7 bases. The germline gives CDR1 SNHLY, CDR2 FYNNEI. This CDR3 contains 12 residues. Trimming removed 6 bases from V and 3 bases from J; junction bases left unmatched: 2. CDR3 region: CASRGDSYEQYV. The CDR3 bases are TGTGCCAGCAGAGGGGACAGCTACGAGCAGTACGTC.

This clone occurred a few times. The genes are TRBV18 and TRBJ2-2; 10 positions agree with TRBD1. V lost 3 bases to trimming and J lost 7 bases; unmatched junction nucleotides: 11. In germline, CDR1 is KGHSH, CDR2 LQKENI. The CDR3 runs 17 residues. CDR3 residues: CASSPPPGQGMSGELFF. In nucleotides, the CDR3 is TGTGCCAGCTCACCTCCACCGGGACAGGGGATGAGCGGGGAGCTGTTTTTT. Combining the CDR3 with reference TRBV18 and TRBJ2-2 gives the whole variable domain NAGVMQNPRHLVRRRGQEARLRCSPMKGHSHVYWYRQLPEEGLKFMVYLQKENIIDESGMPKERFSAEFPKEGPSILRIQQVVRGDSAAYFCASSPPPGQGMSGELFFGEGSRLTVL.

V usage is TRBV5-1 and J usage is TRBJ1-1; 9 bases are shared with TRBD1. V lost 3 bases and J lost 1; bases outside the gene matches: 7. The CDR3 consists of 16 residues. CDR1 SGHRS and CDR2 YFSETQ come from the germline V gene. CDR3 sequence: CASSWDGTGTNTEAFF. The DNA of the CDR3 is TGCGCCAGCAGCTGGGACGGGACAGGGACGAACACTGAAGCTTTCTTT.

The J gene is TRBJ1-4, the V gene TRBV4-3; D might be TRBD1 (5 bases). CDR1 is LGHNA and CDR2 is YSLEER in the germline V gene. V was shortened by 0 bases and J by 8 bases, with 22 bases between the two germline ends. The CDR3 is 18 residues long. CDR3 region: CASSQESTWPPQGEKLFF. CDR3 nucleotide sequence: TGCGCCAGCAGCCAAGAAAGTACTTGGCCTCCCCAGGGAGAAAAACTGTTTTTT.

The chain employs TRBV27 and TRBJ1-1; D call uncertain. V gave up 5 bases and J gave up 1 base, with 8 bases separating them. CDR3 length: 13 amino acids. Germline CDR1 and CDR2: MNHEY and SMNVEV (reference sequence). The CDR3: CASSEAWNTEAFF. The CDR3 DNA follows: TGTGCCAGCAGTGAAGCATGGAACACTGAAGCTTTCTTT.

The CDR3 nucleotides read TGTGCCAGCTCGCACGACAGGGGTTGGAATAGCGCTTATTTT. It codes for CASSHDRGWNSAYF. The gene calls are TRBV18 and TRBJ2-3; 8 nucleotides align to TRBD1. Germline V gene data show CDR1 as KGHSH and CDR2 as LQKENI. The J segment lost 15 bases and the V segment lost 6 bases, leaving 17 bases of the junction unmatched. This CDR3 has 14 amino acids. Looking up the rest from reference TRBV18 and TRBJ2-3 gives the full variable domain: NAGVMQNPRHLVRRRGQEARLRCSPMKGHSHVYWYRQLPEEGLKFMVYLQKENIIDESGMPKERFSAEFPKEGPSILRIQQVVRGDSAAYFCASSHDRGWNSAYFGPGTRLTVL.